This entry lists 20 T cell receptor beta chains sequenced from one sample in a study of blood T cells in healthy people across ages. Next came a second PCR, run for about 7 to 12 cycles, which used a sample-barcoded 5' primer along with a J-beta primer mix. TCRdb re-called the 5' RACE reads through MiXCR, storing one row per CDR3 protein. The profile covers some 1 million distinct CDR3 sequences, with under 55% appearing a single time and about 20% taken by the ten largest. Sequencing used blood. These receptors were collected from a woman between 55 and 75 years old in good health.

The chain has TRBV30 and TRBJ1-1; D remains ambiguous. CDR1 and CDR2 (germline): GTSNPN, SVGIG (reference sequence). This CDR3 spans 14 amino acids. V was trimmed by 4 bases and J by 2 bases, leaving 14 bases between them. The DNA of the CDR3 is TGTGCCTGGATCTCACGGTACACTAACACTGAAGCTTTCTTT. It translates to CAWISRYTNTEAFF.

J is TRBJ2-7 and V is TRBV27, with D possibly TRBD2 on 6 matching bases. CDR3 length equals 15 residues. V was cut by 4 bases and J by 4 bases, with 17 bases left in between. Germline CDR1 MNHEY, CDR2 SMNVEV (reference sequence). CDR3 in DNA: TGTGCCAGCAGTTCCCGACGGTCGGGAGTGTACGAGCAGTACTTC. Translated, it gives CASSSRRSGVYEQYF.

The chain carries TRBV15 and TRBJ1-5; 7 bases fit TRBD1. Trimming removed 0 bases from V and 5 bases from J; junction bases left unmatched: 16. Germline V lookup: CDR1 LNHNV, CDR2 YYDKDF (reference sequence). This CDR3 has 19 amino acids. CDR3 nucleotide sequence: TGTGCCACCAGCAGAGATAGCCCCAGGGGGGGATCAGCCTATCAGCCCCAGCATTTT. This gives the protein CATSRDSPRGGSAYQPQHF.

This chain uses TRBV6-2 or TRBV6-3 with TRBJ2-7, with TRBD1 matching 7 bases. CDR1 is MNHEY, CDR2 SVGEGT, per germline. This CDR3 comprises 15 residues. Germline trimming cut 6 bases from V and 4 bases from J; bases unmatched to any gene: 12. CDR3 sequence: CASSHVNRGNYEQYF. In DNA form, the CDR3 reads TGTGCCAGCAGCCACGTAAACAGGGGAAATTACGAGCAGTACTTC.

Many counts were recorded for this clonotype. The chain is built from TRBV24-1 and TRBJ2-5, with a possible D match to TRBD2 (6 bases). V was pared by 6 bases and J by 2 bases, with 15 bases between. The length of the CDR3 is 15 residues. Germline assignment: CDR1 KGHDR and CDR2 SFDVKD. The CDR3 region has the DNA TGTGCCACCAGTCGTCGGGTTGCGGGGCAAGAGACCCAGTACTTC. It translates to CATSRRVAGQETQYF.

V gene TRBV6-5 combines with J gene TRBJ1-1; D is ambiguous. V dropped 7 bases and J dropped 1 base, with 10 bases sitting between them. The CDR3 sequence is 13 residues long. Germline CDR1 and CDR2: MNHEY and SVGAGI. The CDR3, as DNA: TGTGCCAGCACCCGGACGGAGAACACTGAAGCTTTCTTT. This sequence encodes CASTRTENTEAFF.

Here the CDR3 DNA reads TGTGCCAGCAGCCACGGCCTGTACGAGCAGTACTTC. Protein product: CASSHGLYEQYF. V and J are TRBV11-2 and TRBJ2-7, with D unclear. Germline V CDR1 and CDR2: SGHAT, FQNNGV. V gave up 5 bases and J gave up 4 bases, with 9 bases separating them. CDR3 length: 12 residues.

The CDR3 sequence is CASSKGTAGCPYGYTF. The CDR3 coding sequence is TGTGCCAGCAGCAAAGGAACGGCAGGGTGCCCCTATGGCTACACCTTC. This rearrangement joins TRBV21-1 to TRBJ1-2; the tabulated D call, TRBD1, remains unverified against the DNA. TRBV21-1 is described as a pseudogene. The CDR3 sequence is 16 residues long.

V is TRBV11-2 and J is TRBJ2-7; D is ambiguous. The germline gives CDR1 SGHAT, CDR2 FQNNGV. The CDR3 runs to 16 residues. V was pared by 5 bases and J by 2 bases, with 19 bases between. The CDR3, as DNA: TGTGCCAGCAGCCGAGAAACGACAAGGTCTACCTACGAGCAGTACTTC. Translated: CASSRETTRSTYEQYF.

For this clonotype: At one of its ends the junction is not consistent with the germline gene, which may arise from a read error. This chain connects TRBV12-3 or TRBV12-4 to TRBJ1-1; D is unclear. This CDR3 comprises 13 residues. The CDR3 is CASKRSGNTEAFF. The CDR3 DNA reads TGTGCCAGCAAACGATCGGGGAACACTGAGGCTTTCTTT.

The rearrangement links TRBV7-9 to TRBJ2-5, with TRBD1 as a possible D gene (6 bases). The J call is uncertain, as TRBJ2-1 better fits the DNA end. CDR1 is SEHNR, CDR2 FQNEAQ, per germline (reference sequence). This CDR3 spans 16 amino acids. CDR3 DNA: TGTGCCAGCAGCCCACCCTGGGGGCCCCTCCAAGAGACCCAGTTCTTC. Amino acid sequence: CASSPPWGPLQETQFF.

CDR3: CASNPAGGRTDTQYF. In DNA form, the CDR3 reads TGTGCCAGCAACCCAGCGGGAGGGCGCACAGATACGCAGTATTTT. The V call is TRBV27, the J call TRBJ2-3, with 10 bases fitting TRBD2. Trimming cost V 7 bases and J 1 base; bases outside gene matches: 5. Germline V gene lookup returns CDR1 MNHEY and CDR2 SMNVEV (reference sequence). The CDR3 length is 15 residues.

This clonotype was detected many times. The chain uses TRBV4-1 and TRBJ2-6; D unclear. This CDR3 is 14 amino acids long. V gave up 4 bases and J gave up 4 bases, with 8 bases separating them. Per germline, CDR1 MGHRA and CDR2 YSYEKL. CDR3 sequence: CASSREDGANVLTF. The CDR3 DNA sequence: TGCGCCAGCAGCCGGGAAGACGGGGCCAACGTCCTGACTTTC.

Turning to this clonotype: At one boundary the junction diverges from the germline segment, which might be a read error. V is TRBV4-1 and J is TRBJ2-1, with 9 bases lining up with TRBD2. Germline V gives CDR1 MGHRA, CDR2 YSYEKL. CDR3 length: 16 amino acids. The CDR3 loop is CASGHPTSGQYNGQFF. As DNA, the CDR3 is TGCGCCAGCGGGCACCCGACTAGCGGACAATACAATGGGCAGTTCTTC.

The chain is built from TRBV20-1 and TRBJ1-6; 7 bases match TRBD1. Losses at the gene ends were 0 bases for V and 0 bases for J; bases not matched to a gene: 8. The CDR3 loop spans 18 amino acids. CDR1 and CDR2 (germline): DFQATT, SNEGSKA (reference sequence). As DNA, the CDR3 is TGCAGTGCTAGAGATCGACAGGGAGGATTCTCCTATAATTCACCCCTCCACTTT. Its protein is CSARDRQGGFSYNSPLHF.

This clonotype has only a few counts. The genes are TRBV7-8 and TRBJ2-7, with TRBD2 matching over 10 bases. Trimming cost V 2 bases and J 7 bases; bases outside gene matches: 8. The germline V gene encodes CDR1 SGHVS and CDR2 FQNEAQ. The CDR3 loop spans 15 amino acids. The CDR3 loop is CASSLRSSGSNEQYF. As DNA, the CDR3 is TGTGCCAGCAGCTTACGGTCTAGCGGGAGCAATGAGCAGTACTTC.

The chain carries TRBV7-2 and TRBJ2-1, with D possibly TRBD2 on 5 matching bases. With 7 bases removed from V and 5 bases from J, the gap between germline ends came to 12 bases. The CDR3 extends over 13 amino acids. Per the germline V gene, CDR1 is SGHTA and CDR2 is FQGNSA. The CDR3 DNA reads TGTGCCAGCAACAACGGGATAAACAATGAGCAGTTCTTC. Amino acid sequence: CASNNGINNEQFF.

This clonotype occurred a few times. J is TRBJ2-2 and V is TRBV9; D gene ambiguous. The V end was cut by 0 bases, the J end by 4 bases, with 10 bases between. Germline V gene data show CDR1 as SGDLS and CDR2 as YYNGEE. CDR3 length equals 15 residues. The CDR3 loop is CASSVGRVSTGELFF. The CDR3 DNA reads TGTGCCAGCAGCGTAGGTAGGGTAAGCACCGGGGAGCTGTTTTTT.

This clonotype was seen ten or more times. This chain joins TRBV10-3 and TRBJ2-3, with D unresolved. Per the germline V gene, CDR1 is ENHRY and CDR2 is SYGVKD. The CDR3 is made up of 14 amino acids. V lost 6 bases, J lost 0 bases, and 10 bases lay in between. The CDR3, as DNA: TGTGCCATCAGGGGGTTCCGAAGCACAGATACGCAGTATTTT. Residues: CAIRGFRSTDTQYF.

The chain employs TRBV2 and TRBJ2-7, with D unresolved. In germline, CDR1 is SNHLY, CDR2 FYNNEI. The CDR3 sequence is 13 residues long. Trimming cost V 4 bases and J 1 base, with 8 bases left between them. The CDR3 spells CASSASESYEQYF. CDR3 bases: TGTGCCAGCAGTGCTTCAGAGTCCTACGAGCAGTACTTC.